The 21 T cell receptor beta chains below come from one sample, sequenced in a study of T-cell reconstitution after alpha-beta-depleted transplantation in children (TCRdb year 2016). Library method: PCR. Sequencing relied on an Illumina HiSeq 2500. TCR libraries were prepared with molecular barcoding, using unique molecular identifiers to normalize TCRbeta repertoire quantification. TCRdb reprocessing: public reads trimmed at Q25 with fastp, clones called with MiXCR, in-frame beta chains kept. Each entry is one CDR3 protein sequence, shown with its most common DNA and genes. This sample has 130,000 or so distinct CDR3 sequences in its table, and 9.5% to 10% of those were observed once. The ten most abundant clones make up less than 25% of the sample. The treatment or condition tag for this specimen amounts to: allogeneic hematopoietic cell transplantation with graft depleted of TCRalphabeta T cells and CD19 B cells.

The specimen was PBMCs, mostly from graft donor cells, collected 180 days after TCRalphabeta/CD19-depleted stem cell transplant. The receptor source for this set is a girl under three years old who had a stem cell transplant for combined immunodeficiency, so the T cells may come from the graft donor.

This clonotype has more than one count but fewer than ten. CDR3 in amino acids: CASSFRVGAWGYTF. CDR3 in DNA: TGTGCCAGCAGCTTTCGGGTGGGGGCATGGGGCTACACCTTC. This rearrangement joins TRBV7-2 to TRBJ1-2; D is possibly TRBD1 (6 bases). The CDR3 runs to 14 residues. Germline CDR1 SGHTA, CDR2 FQGNSA. The V gene lost 3 bases and the J gene lost 8 bases, with 16 bases spanning the gap.

This clonotype was seen only a few times. V is TRBV29-1 and J is TRBJ1-4; 7 bases align to TRBD1. Germline V gene sequence: CDR1 SQVTM, CDR2 ANQGSEA. V gave up 6 bases and J gave up 7 bases; unmatched junction bases: 8. This CDR3 spans 13 amino acids. CDR3 bases: TGCAGCGTGGCTACAGGGGATACTGAAAAACTGTTTTTT. This codes for CSVATGDTEKLFF.

J is TRBJ2-2 and V is TRBV28; D not resolved. V was clipped by 7 bases and J by 8 bases, with 8 bases between them. The CDR3 runs to 11 residues. Germline V gene data show CDR1 as MDHEN and CDR2 as SYDVKM. In DNA, the CDR3 is TGTGCCAGCATCCTCAGGGGGGAGCTGTTTTTT. Its protein is CASILRGELFF.

This chain connects TRBV3-1 to TRBJ2-7; a possible D gene is TRBD1 (6 bases). V was shortened by 0 bases and J by 2 bases, with 14 bases between the two germline ends. The length of the CDR3 is 16 residues. Looked up from germline, CDR1 is LGHDT and CDR2 is YNNKEL (reference sequence). For the CDR3, the DNA is TGTGCCAGCAGCCAAGATGCTGGGGGCTTTGCCTACGAGCAGTACTTC. Its translation is CASSQDAGGFAYEQYF.

This clonotype was observed many times. V gene TRBV9 combines with J gene TRBJ2-1, with 9 bases identical to TRBD2. The CDR3 totals 15 residues. After removal of 5 bases from V and 6 bases from J, the junction contained 9 bases not matched to a gene. Germline loops: CDR1 SGDLS, CDR2 YYNGEE. The CDR3 reads CASRPAGTSFNEQFF. The CDR3 region has the DNA TGTGCCAGCAGGCCGGCGGGGACTAGCTTCAATGAGCAGTTCTTC.

There are a few counts of this clonotype. This chain uses TRBV12-3 or TRBV12-4 with TRBJ2-7; the D gene is possibly TRBD2 (5 bases). Trimming cost V 5 bases and J 3 bases, with 8 bases left between them. This CDR3 has 12 residues. The CDR3 loop is CASSREYYEQYF. In DNA form, the CDR3 reads TGTGCCAGCAGTCGGGAATACTACGAGCAGTACTTC.

This clonotype has a handful of counts. The chain combines TRBV7-2 with TRBJ2-7, with D unresolved. Trimming left V 3 bases short and J 2 bases short, with 8 bases between. This CDR3 region has 13 residues. The V gene's germline CDR1 is SGHTA and CDR2 FQGNSA. CDR3 sequence reads: CASSLEPTYEQYF. CDR3 DNA: TGTGCCAGCAGCTTGGAGCCGACCTACGAGCAGTACTTC.

The table lists this clonotype with a count of one. The chain carries TRBV19 and TRBJ2-6; D possibly corresponds to TRBD2 (6 bases). Trimming pared 2 bases from V and 2 bases from J, leaving 10 bases between. The CDR3 has 16 residues. Germline loops: CDR1 LNHDA, CDR2 SQIVND (reference sequence). CDR3 sequence: CASSITRGPGANVLTF. The DNA of the CDR3 is TGTGCCAGTAGTATAACGCGGGGTCCTGGGGCCAACGTCCTGACTTTC.

This clonotype appeared a few times. This chain connects TRBV29-1 to TRBJ2-4; D is perhaps TRBD2 (5 bases). Germline-derived CDR1 and CDR2 are SQVTM and ANQGSEA. The CDR3 is 11 amino acids. V was trimmed by 3 bases and J by 8 bases, leaving 8 bases between them. This CDR3 is CSVDSGDIQYF. The CDR3 DNA is TGCAGCGTTGATTCCGGGGACATTCAGTACTTC.

In DNA form, the CDR3 reads TGTGCCAGCAGCGCACCCCTTTCGACAGCCACAGATACGCAGTATTTT. Protein: CASSAPLSTATDTQYF. J is TRBJ2-3 and V is TRBV5-6, with D perhaps TRBD1 (5 bases). V lost 4 bases and J 2 bases, leaving 17 bases between the germline ends. Germline loops: CDR1 SGHDT, CDR2 YYEEEE. CDR3 size: 16 residues.

This clonotype was counted a few times. The J gene is TRBJ2-5, the V gene TRBV12-3 or TRBV12-4, with unresolved D. Trimming took 6 bases from V and 7 from J, leaving 12 bases between them. CDR3 length equals 12 residues. The CDR3 reads CASRWLTGTQYF. The CDR3 DNA reads as TGTGCCAGCAGGTGGTTGACGGGGACCCAGTACTTC.

This clonotype has a handful of counts. The chain has TRBV7-6 and TRBJ1-4; D is perhaps TRBD1 (5 bases). This CDR3 is 17 amino acids long. V was clipped by 2 bases and J by 6 bases, with 19 bases between them. Germline V gene sequence: CDR1 SGHVS, CDR2 FNYEAQ. In DNA, the CDR3 is TGTGCCAGCAGCTTAAGGGCAGGGAAAGCGGTAGATGAAAAACTGTTTTTT. Protein sequence: CASSLRAGKAVDEKLFF.

Ten or more counts support this clonotype. J is TRBJ2-7 and V is TRBV7-2, with D maybe TRBD2 (5 bases). V gave up 2 bases and J gave up 2 bases, with 10 bases separating them. Looked up from germline, CDR1 is SGHTA and CDR2 is FQGNSA. CDR3 length: 14 amino acids. CDR3 nucleotides: TGTGCCAGCAGCTTAACCGGACTGCCCTACGAGCAGTACTTC. Its translation is CASSLTGLPYEQYF.

This clonotype was detected a few times. The rearrangement uses TRBV5-1 and TRBJ2-7; 10 nucleotides agree with TRBD1. J was trimmed by 5 bases and V by 4 bases; bases with no gene match: 9. The CDR3 length is 15 residues. Germline V gives CDR1 SGHRS, CDR2 YFSETQ. DNA of the CDR3: TGCGCCAGCAGCACCGGGACAGGGGAGTCCGACGAGCAGTACTTC. It is translated as CASSTGTGESDEQYF.

At least ten counts were recorded for this clonotype. V and J are TRBV7-3 and TRBJ2-3, with D perhaps TRBD1 (6 bases). Trimming pared 5 bases from V and 0 bases from J, leaving 6 bases between. This CDR3 contains 13 residues. Germline CDR1 is SGHTA and CDR2 is FQGTGA. CDR3 amino acids: CASSGQSTDTQYF. For the CDR3, the DNA is TGTGCCAGCAGCGGACAGAGCACAGATACGCAGTATTTT.

Concerning this clonotype: The junction does not match germline at one end; this may be a read error. The V gene is TRBV12-3 or TRBV12-4, the J gene TRBJ1-1, with D possibly TRBD1 on 6 matching bases. The CDR3 sequence is 16 residues long. Here the CDR3 DNA reads TGTGCCAGCGGTTTGAGGGGAGCATGGGGGCGCACTGAAGCTTTCTTT. This codes for CASGLRGAWGRTEAFF.

This clonotype was picked up a small number of times. V and J are TRBV12-3 or TRBV12-4 and TRBJ2-5; tentative D call: TRBD2 (6 bases). V was trimmed by 5 bases and J by 2 bases, leaving 15 bases between them. CDR3 length: 15 residues. The CDR3 DNA follows: TGTGCCAGCAGTCCATCCTCTGGGACTCAAGAGACCCAGTACTTC. It encodes CASSPSSGTQETQYF.

This clonotype has just a few counts. The chain joins TRBV4-2 to TRBJ2-3; D possibly uses TRBD1 or TRBD2 (5 bases each). The CDR3 length is 15 residues. The germline gives CDR1 LGHNA, CDR2 YNFKEQ. The germline V and J ends were trimmed by 1 base and 2 bases, with 10 bases remaining between them. DNA of the CDR3: TGTGCCAGCAGCCAAGGGGGGACCCCCACAGATACGCAGTATTTT. Translated, it gives CASSQGGTPTDTQYF.

The chain links TRBV10-3 to TRBJ1-5; D is perhaps TRBD1 (6 bases). The CDR3 consists of 16 residues. Germline V CDR1 and CDR2: ENHRY, SYGVKD. V lost 4 bases and J lost 0, with 13 bases in between. This CDR3 is CAISGSKDSSNQPQHF. The CDR3 DNA is TGTGCCATCAGTGGGTCAAAGGACAGTAGCAATCAGCCCCAGCATTTT.

The sample holds a few counts of this clonotype. The J gene is TRBJ2-3, the V gene TRBV7-3; 7 bases match TRBD2. The ends lost 2 bases at V and 5 bases at J; junction bases unmatched: 10. The CDR3 spans 16 residues. Germline CDR1 and CDR2: SGHTA and FQGTGA. CDR3 region: CASSLGRAGSVDTQYF. CDR3 sequence (DNA): TGTGCCAGCAGCTTAGGGCGAGCGGGGTCGGTAGATACGCAGTATTTT. The whole variable domain, remainder taken from reference TRBV7-3 and TRBJ2-3, is GAGVSQTPSNKVTEKGKYVELRCDPISGHTALYWYRQSLGQGPEFLIYFQGTGAADDSGLPNDRFFAVRPEGSVSTLKIQRTERGDSAVYLCASSLGRAGSVDTQYFGPGTRLTVL.

This clonotype was observed a few times. The chain joins TRBV20-1 to TRBJ2-7, with a weak D call TRBD1 (6 bases). This CDR3 has 14 amino acids. Germline lookup yields CDR1 DFQATT and CDR2 SNEGSKA (reference sequence). V lost 1 base to trimming and J lost 5 bases, with 15 bases between them. The CDR3 reads CSARVGTKGDEQYF. For the CDR3, the DNA is TGCAGTGCTAGAGTCGGGACAAAGGGGGACGAGCAGTACTTC.